The 14 T cell receptor beta chains reported below all come from one sample, sequenced in a study of OX40 agonist ivuxolimab in advanced cancers. TCRdb keeps only in-frame clones here, not all; method: immunoSEQ multiplex PCR. The sample carries roughly 43,000 clones, roughly nine tenths recorded once. This specimen was CD4+ or CD8+ T cells sorted from blood, taken in a trial of the OX40 agonist ivuxolimab. These receptors originate from an adult with an advanced solid tumor such as melanoma, head and neck, liver or kidney cancer.

J is TRBJ2-2 and V is TRBV9, with D perhaps assigned TRBD1 or TRBD2 (5 bases each). Trimming took 3 bases from V and 4 from J, leaving 10 bases between them. The CDR3 sequence is 14 residues long. Germline V gene data show CDR1 as SGDLS and CDR2 as YYNGEE. CDR3: CASSGGRLTGELFF. CDR3 nucleotides: TGTGCCAGCAGCGGGGGACGGCTCACCGGGGAGCTGTTTTTT.

The chain combines TRBV7-9 with TRBJ2-3; D possibly uses TRBD1 or TRBD2 (5 bases each). The CDR3 is 14 residues long. The germline V and J ends were trimmed by 5 bases and 4 bases, with 13 bases remaining between them. Germline loops: CDR1 SEHNR, CDR2 FQNEAQ (reference sequence). CDR3 DNA: TGTGCCAGCAGCCTATTGGGGGAGCCAGATACGCAGTATTTT. The encoded protein is CASSLLGEPDTQYF.

The chain carries TRBV27 and TRBJ2-6; 10 bases are shared with TRBD1. Per the germline V gene, CDR1 is MNHEY and CDR2 is SMNVEV (reference sequence). This CDR3 region has 16 residues. With 3 bases clipped from V and 4 bases from J, the junction kept 3 bases outside the gene matches. The CDR3: CASSLTGGAGANVLTF. In DNA, the CDR3 is TGTGCCAGCAGTTTGACAGGGGGCGCCGGGGCCAACGTCCTGACTTTC. The complete variable domain, with remaining parts taken from reference TRBV27 and TRBJ2-6, reads EAQVTQNPRYLITVTGKKLTVTCSQNMNHEYMSWYRQDPGLGLRQIYYSMNVEVTDKGDVPEGYKVSRKEKRNFPLILESPSPNQTSLYFCASSLTGGAGANVLTFGAGSRLTVL.

This chain joins TRBV6-1 and TRBJ2-3; perhaps TRBD2 as D (5 bases). V dropped 4 bases and J dropped 1 base, with 15 bases sitting between them. The V gene's germline CDR1 is MNHNS and CDR2 SASEGT. The CDR3 spans 16 residues. The CDR3 region has the DNA TGTGCCAGCAGTGTAGTTGGGAGAATGGGCACAGATACGCAGTATTTT. This sequence encodes CASSVVGRMGTDTQYF.

V gene TRBV5-4 combines with J gene TRBJ2-1, with 10 bases matching TRBD2. The V gene end was trimmed by 2 bases and the J gene end by 7 bases; junction bases not matched to a gene: 3. The V gene's germline CDR1 is SGHNT and CDR2 YYREEE (reference sequence). CDR3 length equals 14 residues. CDR3 loop: CASSLAGGQNEQFF. In DNA, the CDR3 is TGTGCCAGCAGCTTAGCGGGAGGGCAAAATGAGCAGTTCTTC.

The gene calls are TRBV28 and TRBJ2-5; D unresolved. The CDR3 sequence is 18 residues long. V shed 3 bases and J shed 3 bases, with 23 bases lying between them. CDR1 MDHEN and CDR2 SYDVKM come from the germline V gene. The CDR3 coding sequence is TGTGCCAGCAGTTTCATACTACTCCGTAGGCAGCTGAAAGAGACCCAGTACTTC. Residues: CASSFILLRRQLKETQYF.

In this sample, this clone turned up once. The J gene is TRBJ2-3, the V gene TRBV9; 10 nucleotides match TRBD2. Unmatched junction bases numbered 17, after V lost 4 bases and J lost 3 bases. The CDR3 covers 19 residues. Germline CDR1 SGDLS, CDR2 YYNGEE. CDR3 nucleotides: TGTGCCAGCAGCCCCCAACGGGGACTAGCGTCGAAGGGGACAGATACGCAGTATTTT. It encodes CASSPQRGLASKGTDTQYF. The whole variable domain, remainder taken from reference TRBV9 and TRBJ2-3, is DSGVTQTPKHLITATGQRVTLRCSPRSGDLSVYWYQQSLDQGLQFLIQYYNGEERAKGNILERFSAQQFPDLHSELNLSSLELGDSALYFCASSPQRGLASKGTDTQYFGPGTRLTVL.

The chain uses TRBV13 and TRBJ2-7, with 7 bases matching TRBD2. Germline-derived CDR1 and CDR2 are PRHDT and FYEKMQ (reference sequence). The CDR3 loop spans 13 amino acids. V was pared by 5 bases and J by 7 bases, with 8 bases of the junction left unmatched. CDR3 sequence reads: CASSPGRSLEQYV. CDR3 nucleotide sequence: TGTGCCAGCAGCCCCGGGAGGTCGCTAGAGCAGTACGTC.

The rearrangement links TRBV28 to TRBJ1-2; no firm D call. V was clipped by 4 bases and J by 6 bases, with 21 bases between them. The CDR3 has 16 amino acids. CDR1 MDHEN and CDR2 SYDVKM come from the germline V gene. CDR3 loop: CASSSLRYTREDGYTF. CDR3 bases: TGTGCCAGCAGTTCCCTACGTTACACTCGTGAAGATGGCTACACCTTC.

This clone has a single count. The rearrangement links TRBV6-1 to TRBJ2-7; D is perhaps TRBD1 (6 bases). There are 12 residues in the CDR3. V was pared by 8 bases and J by 4 bases, with 12 bases between. Per germline, CDR1 MNHNS and CDR2 SASEGT. DNA for the CDR3: TGTGCCAGCGAACTACAGGGATACGAGCAGTACTTC. This codes for CASELQGYEQYF.

The V gene is TRBV28, the J gene TRBJ2-7; D is unresolved. The CDR3 spans 15 residues. V was clipped by 3 bases and J by 9 bases, with 21 bases between them. Germline V lookup: CDR1 MDHEN, CDR2 SYDVKM. The CDR3 loop reads CASSFIPGKSRVQYF. In nucleotides, the CDR3 is TGTGCCAGCAGTTTTATCCCAGGCAAGAGCCGTGTGCAGTACTTC.

The chain employs TRBV19 and TRBJ2-7; TRBD1 matches 9 bases. J was trimmed by 3 bases and V by 5 bases; bases with no gene match: 8. The CDR3 is made up of 15 amino acids. Germline CDR1 and CDR2: LNHDA and SQIVND (reference sequence). The CDR3 nucleotides read TGTGCCAGTAGTCCTACGTGGGACAGGGTCTACGAGCAGTACTTC. Amino acids: CASSPTWDRVYEQYF.

The chain carries TRBV27 and TRBJ2-2; 9 bases match TRBD1. The trim removed 6 bases at V and 3 bases at J, leaving 8 bases unmatched. This CDR3 has 16 residues. Germline V gene data show CDR1 as MNHEY and CDR2 as SMNVEV (reference sequence). CDR3 in amino acids: CASSPPDRGDTGELFF. The CDR3 coding sequence is TGTGCCAGCAGCCCTCCGGACAGGGGAGACACCGGGGAGCTGTTTTTT.

The count of this clone is one. The J gene is TRBJ1-1, the V gene TRBV5-1; no reliable D call. Germline CDR1 and CDR2: SGHRS and YFSETQ. The CDR3 totals 13 residues. V was clipped by 0 bases and J by 1 base, with 4 bases between them. The CDR3 region has the DNA TGCGCCAGCAGCTTGGGAGCGAACACTGAAGCTTTCTTT. This gives the protein CASSLGANTEAFF.